This is a list of T cell receptor beta chains from one sample in a study of blood T cell repertoires in COVID-19. Sequenced by immunoSEQ multiplex PCR; TCRdb stores in-frame clones only, minus some. The sample has over 250,000 clones, 87% seen once. The sample taken for sequencing was PBMCs or T cells enriched from blood (not recorded which). These TCRs come from a woman in her thirties who had recovered from COVID-19. Each CDR3 is given without its conserved first and last residue. D genes are given only for firm matches.

d_call j_call cdr3_length v_call cdr3_aa
. TRBJ1-3 12 TRBV7-9 ASSLGGLRNTIY
. TRBJ1-2 11 TRBV9 ASSVGGDYGYT
. TRBJ1-5 9 TRBV3-1/TRBV3-2 ASSQGGPQH
. TRBJ1-5 13 TRBV2 ASSEARGKGQPQH
. TRBJ1-3 10 TRBV28 ASSLSRNTIY
. TRBJ2-1 11 TRBV7-9 ASSLAGAGEQF
. TRBJ1-1 12 TRBV7-8 ASSPGHTNTEAF
. TRBJ1-6 13 TRBV28 ASITRAGNFSPLH
. TRBJ2-7 13 TRBV7-9 ASSVTTRGHYEQY
TRBD2 TRBJ2-3 15 TRBV15 ATSPALASGGTDTQY